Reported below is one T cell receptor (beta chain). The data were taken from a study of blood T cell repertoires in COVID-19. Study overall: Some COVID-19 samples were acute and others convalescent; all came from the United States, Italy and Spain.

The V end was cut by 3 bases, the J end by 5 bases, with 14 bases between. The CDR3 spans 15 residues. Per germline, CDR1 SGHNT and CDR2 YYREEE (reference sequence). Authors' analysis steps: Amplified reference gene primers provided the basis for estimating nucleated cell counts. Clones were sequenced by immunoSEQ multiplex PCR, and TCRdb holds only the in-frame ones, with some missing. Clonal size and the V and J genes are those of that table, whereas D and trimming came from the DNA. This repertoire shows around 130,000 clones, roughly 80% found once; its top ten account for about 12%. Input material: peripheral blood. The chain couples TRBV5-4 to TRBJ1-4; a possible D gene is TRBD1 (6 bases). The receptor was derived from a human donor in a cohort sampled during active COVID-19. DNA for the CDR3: TGTGCCAGCAGCTCAGGGGAGACAGGAAATGAAAAACTGTTTTTT. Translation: CASSSGETGNEKLFF.